The rows below give T cell receptor beta chains drawn from one sample of a study of PD-L1 blockade in urothelial cancer. Measured with immunoSEQ multiplex PCR; TCRdb has only the in-frame clones, and not every one. The repertoire holds some 120,000 clones, with about 84% as singletons. The source was PBMCs, collected around atezolizumab (anti-PD-L1) treatment. The origin of the receptors is a man aged 45-65 years with urothelial cancer. CDR3s include the opening cysteine and the closing phenylalanine or tryptophan. Expanded clones get a size class; other rows say once, few or many, or leave the size out.

>TRBV7-9|-
CASSWQGGGEQYF
>TRBV19|-
CASSPGLSYEQYF
>TRBV7-9|-
CASAAVANEGKNIQYF
>TRBV28|once
CASSSTGVVSPLHF
>TRBV5-4|-
CASSFRTSGSSDEQFF
>TRBV27|-
CASSSIASRGLARYEQYF
>TRBV18|-
CASSRFNLREAFF
>TRBV7-8|-
CARHRGMGNQPQHF
>TRBV7-6|-
CASSLQYTGELFF
>TRBV9|once
CASSLGGYTPFTGELFF
>TRBV7-8|-
CASSETGLAGGINTGELFF
>TRBV6-1|-
CASSERETQYF
>TRBV30|-
CAWSGLAGESTGELFF
>TRBV18|once
CASSPLRTNEKLFF
>TRBV2|-
CASSGGPTGVKTEAFF
>TRBV13|once
CASSIPGLAGGGEQFF
>TRBV7-9|-
CASSSGAGPTDTQYF
>TRBV6-5|-
CASSYRGGQGLPPLHF
>TRBV19|-
CASREVGVSYNEQFF
>TRBV25-1|-
CASSAYWTSGNTDTQYF
>TRBV28|few
CASSSGGLNTEAFF
>TRBV5-1|-
CASSSGLADNEQFF
>TRBV14|-
CASRPAGVYEQYF
>TRBV30|-
CAGREGPDTQYF
>TRBV27|-
CASSRTANYGYTF
>TRBV5-1|-
CASSEGQGFGELFF
>TRBV4-1|once
CASSHFGAAYNEQFF
>TRBV15|-
CATGRTSGINTGELFF
>TRBV27|-
CASATRSPGLAGGGQETQYF
>TRBV6-5|-
CASSRDSTYQETQYF
>TRBV6-1|-
CASSEVLQGRGYTF
>TRBV18|once
CASSPLQGPNTGELFF
>TRBV28|-
CASSNRHPNTEAFF
>TRBV29-1|-
CSVARDNSYEQYF
>TRBV2|-
CATNKDRNTGELFF
>TRBV19|-
CATSRGDTQYF
>TRBV5-4|-
CASSQDRPPYEQYF
>TRBV7-2|few
CASSVLARSYNEQFF
>TRBV6-5|-
CASTGGLAGYTF
>TRBV19|-
CASSIGQGSYGYTF
>TRBV4-1|once
CASSTRDTSIEAFF
>TRBV6-1|-
CASRPGSSHTGELFF
>TRBV9|once
CASSDVEGLTDTQYF
>TRBV7-3|-
CASSLRDSGQGGNEQFF
>TRBV7-3|-
CASSAKLAGVNEQYF
>TRBV27|-
CASTGTGVANYGYTF
>TRBV4-1|-
CASSQDPGGGVAETQYF
>TRBV5-1|-
CASSLRGTDPYGYTF
>TRBV30|-
CAWSVFGSNNEQFF
>TRBV19|-
CASNKAGTYEQYF
>TRBV9|-
CASSPWDRAYNEQFF
>TRBV10-3|-
CAIRGTSGSHEQFF
>TRBV9|-
CASSVEGRGSEKLFF
>TRBV29-1|-
CSVSIPGANVLTF
>TRBV9|-
CASSVVAGSVSGANVLTF